Below, 2 T cell receptor beta chains from the same sample are listed, as sequenced in a study of shared clonotypes between healthy human individuals. The data were produced by immunoSEQ multiplex PCR, yet TCRdb's version contains in-frame clones alone and is incomplete. This repertoire shows over a million clones, less than 99% found once; its top ten account for 0.3% to 0.45%. Sequencing used naive CD4+ T cells sorted from blood. Subset: CD45RA+ positively selected. Source of these receptors: a young man in good health.

CDR3 amino acids: CASSATSLTGELFF. In nucleotides, the CDR3 is TGTGCCAGTAGTGCCACCAGTCTTACCGGGGAGCTGTTTTTT. This rearrangement joins TRBV19 to TRBJ2-2; no firm D call. The CDR3 runs 14 residues. Looked up from germline, CDR1 is LNHDA and CDR2 is SQIVND (reference sequence). Trimming took 5 bases from V and 5 from J, leaving 12 bases between them.

The chain couples TRBV5-6 to TRBJ1-3, with TRBD1 identical over 9 bases. CDR1 is SGHDT and CDR2 is YYEEEE in the germline V gene. Unmatched junction bases numbered 2, after V lost 0 bases and J lost 1 base. CDR3 length equals 16 residues. CDR3 sequence reads: CASSLDRGLSGNTIYF. CDR3 in DNA: TGTGCCAGCAGCTTGGACAGGGGGCTTTCTGGAAACACCATATATTTT.